The next 19 T cell receptor beta chains were all read from a single sample in a study of shared clonotypes between healthy human individuals. The table came from immunoSEQ multiplex PCR; TCRdb's copy has only in-frame clones and leaves some out. The sample comprises around 980,000 clones, around 78% of which are singletons, and around 0.61% rests with the top ten. The sample taken for sequencing was memory CD4+ T cells from PBMCs. Subset in this sample: CD45RA-negative fraction. These receptors originate from a man younger than 35 in good health. Some clones in this sample may be carry-over from other donors' samples.

This chain connects TRBV5-1 to TRBJ1-2, with 9 bases identical to TRBD1. Trimming removed 0 bases from V and 2 bases from J; junction bases left unmatched: 2. The CDR3 is 15 amino acids. Germline V gives CDR1 SGHRS, CDR2 YFSETQ. The CDR3 DNA sequence: TGCGCCAGCAGCTTGGAGGGACAGGGCAACTATGGCTACACCTTC. It encodes CASSLEGQGNYGYTF.

For this clone: Other DNA sequences in this sample translate to the same CDR3. V usage is TRBV10-3 and J usage is TRBJ1-4; weak D call: TRBD1 (5 bases). V dropped 7 bases and J dropped 5 bases, with 11 bases sitting between them. This CDR3 contains 13 residues. The germline CDR1 and CDR2 sequences are ENHRY and SYGVKD. The CDR3 nucleotides read TGTGCCATCACCCGGGACCTGAATGAAAAACTGTTTTTT. Translated: CAITRDLNEKLFF.

This clone was picked up one time. The chain carries TRBV29-1 and TRBJ1-3, with D possibly TRBD1 on 6 matching bases. This CDR3 has 15 amino acids. Germline-derived CDR1 and CDR2 are SQVTM and ANQGSEA. The V end lost 5 bases, the J end lost 0 bases, and 14 bases lay between the germline ends. DNA of the CDR3: TGCAGCGTTCTTACCGGGACAAACTCTGGAAACACCATATATTTT. Translating it yields CSVLTGTNSGNTIYF.

This clone was seen a few times. The V call is TRBV25-1, the J call TRBJ1-6; TRBD1 matches 9 bases. The CDR3 contains 14 residues. V lost 8 bases to trimming and J lost 10 bases; unmatched junction nucleotides: 9. Germline lookup yields CDR1 MGHDK and CDR2 SYGVNS. The CDR3 region is CASQAGTGWSPLHF. Here the CDR3 DNA reads TGTGCCAGCCAAGCCGGGACAGGGTGGTCACCCCTCCACTTT.

The chain has TRBV27 and TRBJ2-7; a weak D match, TRBD2 (5 bases). The V end was cut by 2 bases, the J end by 6 bases, with 17 bases between. CDR1 is MNHEY, CDR2 SMNVEV, per germline (reference sequence). The CDR3 runs 15 residues. CDR3 DNA sequence: TGTGCCAGCAGTTTAACGGTCCGGGATTCGGGCGAGCAGTACTTC. Translation gives CASSLTVRDSGEQYF.

This clone was counted between two and nine times. The chain carries TRBV28 and TRBJ1-2; no clear D. Deletions cut 8 bases from V and 7 bases from J, with 14 bases between. Germline lookup yields CDR1 MDHEN and CDR2 SYDVKM. This CDR3 has 12 residues. The CDR3: CASHSGIGGYTF. As DNA, the CDR3 is TGTGCCAGCCACTCTGGAATAGGTGGCTACACCTTC.

The chain links TRBV5-4 to TRBJ1-2; 7 bases align to TRBD1. After removal of 4 bases from V and 4 bases from J, the junction contained 13 bases not matched to a gene. The CDR3 is 16 amino acids. Germline-derived CDR1 and CDR2 are SGHNT and YYREEE (reference sequence). The CDR3 sequence is CASSPRGRGTFYGYTF. CDR3 sequence (DNA): TGTGCCAGCAGCCCCCGCGGCAGGGGGACCTTCTATGGCTACACCTTC.

The CDR3 protein is CASSQDGRSTDTQYF. Written as DNA, the CDR3 is TGCGCCAGCAGCCAAGATGGGCGTAGCACAGATACGCAGTATTTT. The V call is TRBV4-3, the J call TRBJ2-3; D remains unclear. V was clipped by 0 bases and J by 0 bases, with 7 bases between them. This CDR3 spans 15 amino acids. Per the germline V gene, CDR1 is LGHNA and CDR2 is YSLEER.

This sequence joins TRBV7-9 and TRBJ1-3; the D gene is possibly TRBD1 (5 bases). Germline loops: CDR1 SEHNR, CDR2 FQNEAQ (reference sequence). Trimming shortened V by 3 bases and J by 8 bases, and 14 bases separated the two germline ends. The CDR3 is made up of 14 amino acids. The chain's CDR3 is CASSLTAGYDTIYF. As DNA, the CDR3 is TGTGCCAGCAGCTTGACAGCCGGGTATGACACCATATATTTT.

The chain combines TRBV4-1 with TRBJ1-2; D may be TRBD1 (5 bases). The V end lost 1 base, the J end lost 4 bases, and 10 bases lay between the germline ends. The CDR3 is 14 residues long. CDR1 MGHRA and CDR2 YSYEKL come from the germline V gene. The CDR3 here is CASSQVGGVYGYTF. CDR3 nucleotides: TGCGCCAGCAGCCAAGTCGGAGGGGTCTATGGCTACACCTTC.

The chain carries TRBV4-3 and TRBJ2-1; the match to TRBD2 covers 13 bases. There are 15 residues in the CDR3. Trimming cost V 4 bases and J 9 bases; bases outside gene matches: 6. Germline assignment: CDR1 LGHNA and CDR2 YSLEER. The CDR3 DNA reads as TGCGCCAGCAGCCGGGGGACTAGCGGGAAGACTGAGCAGTTCTTC. This sequence encodes CASSRGTSGKTEQFF.

J is TRBJ1-2 and V is TRBV9; D unresolved. CDR3 length: 14 residues. V was clipped by 4 bases and J by 4 bases, with 14 bases between them. In germline, CDR1 is SGDLS, CDR2 YYNGEE. Here the CDR3 reads CASSQTPFLYGYTF. CDR3 coding DNA: TGTGCCAGCAGCCAAACACCTTTCCTCTATGGCTACACCTTC.

This clone was detected a few times. V is TRBV28 and J is TRBJ2-7; TRBD2 agrees at 10 bases. The trim removed 3 bases at V and 0 bases at J, leaving 14 bases unmatched. CDR1 and CDR2 from the germline V gene are MDHEN and SYDVKM. The CDR3 spans 19 residues. The CDR3 region is CASSFDFGLAVKTSYEQYF. The CDR3 coding sequence is TGTGCCAGCAGTTTTGATTTCGGACTAGCGGTAAAAACCTCCTACGAGCAGTACTTC.

The gene calls are TRBV7-2 and TRBJ1-1; D perhaps matches TRBD1 (6 bases). This CDR3 has 13 residues. With 1 base removed from V and 9 bases from J, the gap between germline ends came to 12 bases. Germline V gene sequence: CDR1 SGHTA, CDR2 FQGNSA. The CDR3 nucleotides read TGTGCCAGCAGCTTAGAAACAGGGCGAAAAGCTTTCTTT. It yields the protein CASSLETGRKAFF.

This clone was seen a single time. Here the CDR3 DNA reads TGTGCCATCAGTACCCGGGACAGAAACACCGGGGAGCTGTTTTTT. This encodes CAISTRDRNTGELFF. The chain employs TRBV10-3 and TRBJ2-2; 7 nucleotides line up with TRBD1. Germline V CDR1 and CDR2: ENHRY, SYGVKD. CDR3 size: 15 residues. Germline trimming cut 5 bases from V and 2 bases from J; bases unmatched to any gene: 5.

In this sample, this clone turned up once. The V and J genes are TRBV28 and TRBJ2-7, with D maybe TRBD1 (6 bases). This CDR3 spans 15 amino acids. V shed 5 bases and J shed 0 bases, with 14 bases lying between them. CDR1 MDHEN and CDR2 SYDVKM come from the germline V gene. In nucleotides, the CDR3 is TGTGCCAGCAGTGTACCAGGGGAGAGCTCCTACGAGCAGTACTTC. As protein: CASSVPGESSYEQYF.

CDR3 region: CASSMRDPGNTIYF. CDR3 bases: TGTGCCAGTAGTATGAGGGATCCTGGAAACACCATATATTTT. The gene calls are TRBV19 and TRBJ1-3; D is unclear. CDR3 length: 14 residues. The ends were cut back, 3 bases at V and 2 bases at J, with 8 bases in the middle. CDR1 LNHDA and CDR2 SQIVND come from the germline V gene (reference sequence).

DNA of the CDR3: TGTGCCAGCAGCGCCGACAACTCCTACAATGAGCAGTTCTTC. As protein: CASSADNSYNEQFF. The chain couples TRBV7-3 to TRBJ2-1; D gene uncertain. V dropped 5 bases and J dropped 0 bases, with 8 bases sitting between them. The CDR3 extends over 14 amino acids. CDR1 and CDR2 from the germline V gene are SGHTA and FQGTGA.

This sequence joins TRBV6-6 and TRBJ2-3; 9 positions match TRBD1. The J segment lost 3 bases and the V segment lost 2 bases, leaving 3 bases of the junction unmatched. This CDR3 contains 15 residues. The germline CDR1 and CDR2 sequences are MNHNY and SVGAGI (reference sequence). CDR3 sequence reads: CASSYGTGRTDTQYF. The CDR3 DNA sequence: TGTGCCAGCAGTTACGGGACAGGGAGGACAGATACGCAGTATTTT.